These 14 T cell receptor beta chains share one sample of origin, sequenced in a study of blood T cell repertoires in COVID-19. The assay was immunoSEQ multiplex PCR, and TCRdb's table has in-frame clones only and misses some. The sample shows more than 200,000 clones, more than 85% of them seen only once. The sequenced sample was PBMCs or T cells enriched from blood (not recorded which). The receptors derive from a woman in her 30s who had recovered from COVID-19.

In this sample, this clone turned up once. The rearrangement links TRBV15 to TRBJ2-2, with a weak D call TRBD2 (5 bases). This CDR3 has 15 amino acids. Germline CDR1 and CDR2: LNHNV and YYDKDF (reference sequence). The germline V and J ends were trimmed by 2 bases and 5 bases, with 12 bases remaining between them. CDR3 loop: CATSRSREGTGELFF. DNA of the CDR3: TGTGCCACCAGCAGATCCAGAGAGGGAACCGGGGAGCTGTTTTTT.

This clone appeared once. The V and J genes are TRBV5-5 and TRBJ2-2; no definite D call. The CDR3 loop spans 14 amino acids. Between the trimmed V and J ends, which lost 2 bases and 0 bases, there was a span of 5 bases. Germline V gene sequence: CDR1 SGHKS, CDR2 YYEKEE (reference sequence). CDR3 DNA sequence: TGTGCCAGCAGCTTCGGAGCGAACACCGGGGAGCTGTTTTTT. It translates to CASSFGANTGELFF.

The chain combines TRBV11-2 with TRBJ1-1, with a tentative D call TRBD1 (5 bases). CDR1 and CDR2 (germline): SGHAT, FQNNGV. The CDR3 extends over 13 amino acids. The V end was cut by 5 bases, the J end by 0 bases, with 7 bases between. The CDR3 is CASSPDMNTEAFF. The CDR3, as DNA: TGTGCCAGCAGCCCGGACATGAACACTGAAGCTTTCTTT.

This clone is a singleton in its sample. This chain's CDR3 is CASSLVSSVDEQFF. CDR3 DNA: TGTGCCAGCAGCTTAGTATCTAGCGTCGATGAGCAGTTCTTC. The chain is built from TRBV11-3 and TRBJ2-1, with D possibly TRBD2 on 6 matching bases. This CDR3 region has 14 residues. The V end was cut by 1 base, the J end by 8 bases, with 12 bases between. Germline V gene data show CDR1 as SGHNT and CDR2 as YENEEA.

The chain links TRBV27 to TRBJ1-2; D is uncertain. This CDR3 is built from 15 residues. Trimming stripped 0 bases from V and 11 bases from J, with 19 bases between. From germline, CDR1 is MNHEY and CDR2 SMNVEV (reference sequence). CDR3 nucleotide sequence: TGTGCCAGCAGTTTATCCCTGCGGCGACGGAGTGGATACACCTTC. Translating it yields CASSLSLRRRSGYTF.

The chain is built from TRBV2 and TRBJ1-2; TRBD1 matches 9 bases. Trimming cost V 8 bases and J 0 bases; bases outside gene matches: 10. The CDR3 is 16 amino acids. Per germline, CDR1 SNHLY and CDR2 FYNNEI. CDR3 sequence reads: CASLPGQGESNYGYTF. CDR3 bases: TGTGCCAGCCTTCCGGGACAGGGCGAATCTAACTATGGCTACACCTTC.

The V call is TRBV30, the J call TRBJ1-3; no definite D call. This CDR3 is built from 12 residues. Germline V gene lookup returns CDR1 GTSNPN and CDR2 SVGIG (reference sequence). The V end was cut by 4 bases, the J end by 2 bases, with 6 bases between. CDR3 region: CAWTPAGNTIYF. The CDR3 DNA sequence: TGTGCCTGGACCCCCGCTGGAAACACCATATATTTT.

The genes are TRBV27 and TRBJ1-1; maybe TRBD1 (6 bases). The CDR3 length is 13 residues. Trimming shortened V by 3 bases and J by 1 base, and 6 bases separated the two germline ends. Germline V gene data show CDR1 as MNHEY and CDR2 as SMNVEV (reference sequence). The CDR3 loop is CASSLTGNTEAFF. DNA of the CDR3: TGTGCCAGCAGTTTGACAGGGAACACTGAAGCTTTCTTT.

In this sample, this clone turned up once. The chain recombines TRBV6-1 with TRBJ1-4, with 7 bases that match TRBD1. The CDR3 consists of 15 residues. Germline CDR1 MNHNS, CDR2 SASEGT. V dropped 0 bases and J dropped 8; count of bases not matched to a gene: 6. CDR3 bases: TGTGCCAGCAGTGAAGCCGGGACAGAGGCCGAAAAACTGTTTTTT. Protein: CASSEAGTEAEKLFF.

The CDR3: CASSSLVRGLYEQYF. In DNA, the CDR3 is TGTGCCAGCAGTTCCCTGGTGAGGGGGTTATACGAGCAGTACTTC. The chain has TRBV27 and TRBJ2-7, with a possible D match to TRBD1 (6 bases). Germline assignment: CDR1 MNHEY and CDR2 SMNVEV (reference sequence). The V gene lost 4 bases and the J gene lost 4 bases, with 17 bases spanning the gap. There are 15 residues in the CDR3.

This chain joins TRBV3-1 (or the pseudogene TRBV3-2) and TRBJ1-1, with TRBD1 matching 7 bases. Germline CDR1 and CDR2: LGHDT and YNNKEL (reference sequence). This CDR3 contains 14 residues. Losses at the gene ends were 5 bases for V and 1 base for J; bases not matched to a gene: 4. The CDR3 loop is CASSMGQQNTEAFF. Here the CDR3 DNA reads TGTGCCAGCAGCATGGGACAGCAGAACACTGAAGCTTTCTTT.

J is TRBJ2-7 and V is TRBV7-8, with 8 bases fitting TRBD1. This CDR3 has 14 amino acids. In germline, CDR1 is SGHVS, CDR2 FQNEAQ. V trimming: 5 bases; J trimming: 5 bases; junction bases outside the gene matches: 8. CDR3 DNA: TGTGCCAGCAGCCCCCGGGACAGGTTAAACGAGCAGTACTTC. This codes for CASSPRDRLNEQYF.

The chain carries TRBV3-1 (or the pseudogene TRBV3-2) and TRBJ2-7; D not resolved. CDR3 size: 13 residues. The germline CDR1 and CDR2 sequences are LGHDT and YNNKEL (reference sequence). Trimming removed 2 bases from V and 5 bases from J, with 10 bases in between. CDR3 loop: CASSQWSLDEQYF. The CDR3 region has the DNA TGTGCCAGCAGCCAATGGAGTTTGGACGAGCAGTACTTC.

This chain joins TRBV5-1 and TRBJ2-1; possibly TRBD1 for D (6 bases). From germline, CDR1 is SGHRS and CDR2 YFSETQ. CDR3 length equals 13 residues. V was shortened by 0 bases and J by 5 bases, with 6 bases between the two germline ends. In nucleotides, the CDR3 is TGCGCCAGCAGCTTGGGGACAGACAATGAGCAGTTCTTC. It encodes CASSLGTDNEQFF.